This T cell receptor beta chain was sequenced for a study of blood T cells in healthy people across ages. Together with a sample-barcoded 5' primer, a J-beta primer mix was included in a second PCR lasting about 7 to 12 cycles. TCRdb used MiXCR to reprocess the 5' RACE reads, holding one entry per CDR3 protein. The table includes approximately 1,100,000 distinct CDR3 sequences, 40% to 50% detected once. A note on this clonotype: Its antigen is unknown. The junction differs from germline at one of its ends, possibly a read error.

The CDR3 length is 13 residues. Germline V CDR1 and CDR2: SGHVS, FQNEAQ. General observations from the study: Possibly, changes in expanded clonotypes were confounded because donor CMV status was unknown.

The chain is built from TRBV7-8 and TRBJ2-1; tentative D call: TRBD2 (6 bases). This sequence originates from a woman aged 60-75 years in good health. The sequencing sample was made of blood. CDR3 bases: TGCGCCAGCAGCATCGGGACTCTCAATGAGCAGTTCTTC. This gives the protein CASSIGTLNEQFF.